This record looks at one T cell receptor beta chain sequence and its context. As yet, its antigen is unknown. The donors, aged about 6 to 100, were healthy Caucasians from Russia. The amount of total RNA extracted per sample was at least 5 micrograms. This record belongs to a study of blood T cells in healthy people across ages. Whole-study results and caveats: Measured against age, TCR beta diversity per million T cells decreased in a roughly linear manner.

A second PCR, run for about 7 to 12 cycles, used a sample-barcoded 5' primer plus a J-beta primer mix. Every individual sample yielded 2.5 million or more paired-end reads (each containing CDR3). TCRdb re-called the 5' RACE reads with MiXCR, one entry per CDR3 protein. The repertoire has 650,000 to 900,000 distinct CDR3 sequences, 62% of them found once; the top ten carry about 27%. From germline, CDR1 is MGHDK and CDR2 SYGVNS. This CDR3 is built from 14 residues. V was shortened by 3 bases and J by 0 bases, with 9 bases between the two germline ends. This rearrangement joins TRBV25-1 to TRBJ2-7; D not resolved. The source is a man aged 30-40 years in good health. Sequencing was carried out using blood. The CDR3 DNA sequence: TGTGCCAGCAGTGACAAAACAAGCTCCTACGAGCAGTACTTC. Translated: CASSDKTSSYEQYF.